The present entry profiles one T cell receptor beta chain with its context. Germline CDR1 reads MNHNY; CDR2 reads SVGAGI (reference sequence). CDR3 length: 16 residues. Trimming at V came to 8 bases and at J to 0 bases, leaving 10 bases not matched to a gene. The data stem from a study of blood T cell repertoires in COVID-19. Study summary: The United States, Italy and Spain supplied acute and convalescent COVID-19 samples. The analysed material was cDNA or gDNA that came from T cells, B-cell-depleted T cells, or PBMCs.

As originally analysed: Cell counts per sample came from amplifying reference gene primers. TCRdb's copy holds only in-frame clones and misses some; the assay was immunoSEQ multiplex PCR. For V, J and clone size, that table is used; D and trimming come from the DNA. The sample contains approximately 400,000 clones, about 89% of which appear only once. This clonotype originated in a man aged 35 to 55 with acute or convalescent COVID-19. The chain links TRBV6-6 to TRBJ1-3; 7 bases are shared with TRBD1. Sequences were obtained from peripheral blood. CDR3 loop: CASRMGSGGSGNTIYF. The CDR3 nucleotides are TGTGCCAGCCGCATGGGATCAGGGGGCTCTGGAAACACCATATATTTT.